The clone carrying this T cell receptor beta chain was seen just once. This specimen comes from a study of blood T cell repertoires in COVID-19. About the study: COVID-19 samples collected from the United States, Italy and Spain covered acute and convalescent phases. T cells, B-cell-depleted T cells, or PBMCs provided the cDNA or gDNA that served as material.

The study assigned cohorts using participant-reported clinical history. V lost 0 bases and J 7 bases, leaving 12 bases between the germline ends. Germline V lookup: CDR1 MNHEY, CDR2 SVGAGI. This CDR3 contains 14 residues. As processed by the authors: Using reference gene primer amplification, nucleated cell counts were estimated. The protocol was immunoSEQ multiplex PCR, while the TCRdb copy is restricted to in-frame clones and leaves out a portion. V and J calls and clone size are as listed in that table; D and trimming were resolved from the DNA. The sample yields 290,000 or so clones, 85% to 90% seen once.

Sequenced sample: PBMCs or T cells enriched from blood (not recorded which). V and J are TRBV6-5 and TRBJ1-1; tentative D call: TRBD1 (6 bases). This TCR derives from a woman aged 18-29 years with acute COVID-19. As DNA, the CDR3 is TGTGCCAGCAGTTACTCCAGGGGCCGGGGTGAAGCTTTCTTT. This sequence encodes CASSYSRGRGEAFF.